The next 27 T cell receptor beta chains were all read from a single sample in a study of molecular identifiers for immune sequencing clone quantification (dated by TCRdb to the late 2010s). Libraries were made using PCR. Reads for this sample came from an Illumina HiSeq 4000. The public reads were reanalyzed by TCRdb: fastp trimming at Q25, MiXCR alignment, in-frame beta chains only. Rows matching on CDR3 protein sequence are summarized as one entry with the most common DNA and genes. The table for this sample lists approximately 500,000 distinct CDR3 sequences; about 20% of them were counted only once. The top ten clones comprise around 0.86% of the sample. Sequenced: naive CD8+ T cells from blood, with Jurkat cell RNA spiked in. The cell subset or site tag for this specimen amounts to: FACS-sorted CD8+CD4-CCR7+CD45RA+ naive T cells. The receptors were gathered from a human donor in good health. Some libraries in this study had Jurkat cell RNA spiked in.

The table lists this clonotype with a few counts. Here the CDR3 DNA reads TGCGCCAGCAGCCAAGAATCCGGGCAGCCGGATACGCAGTATTTT. As protein: CASSQESGQPDTQYF. The chain has TRBV4-3 and TRBJ2-3; D is unclear. The CDR3 covers 15 residues. CDR1 is LGHNA, CDR2 YSLEER, per germline. Trimming took 0 bases from V and 6 from J, leaving 13 bases between them.

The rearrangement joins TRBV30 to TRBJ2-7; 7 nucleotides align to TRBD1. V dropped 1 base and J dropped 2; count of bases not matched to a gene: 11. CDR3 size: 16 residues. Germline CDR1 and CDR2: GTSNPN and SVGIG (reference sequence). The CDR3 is CAWSEQGLQQPYEQYF. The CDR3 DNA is TGTGCCTGGAGTGAACAGGGGCTCCAACAACCCTACGAGCAGTACTTC.

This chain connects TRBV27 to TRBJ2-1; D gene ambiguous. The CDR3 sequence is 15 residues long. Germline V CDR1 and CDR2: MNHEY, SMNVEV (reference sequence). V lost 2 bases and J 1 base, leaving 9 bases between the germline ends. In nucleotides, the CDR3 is TGTGCCAGCAGTTTAGGGGTCCGGTCCTACAATGAGCAGTTCTTC. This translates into CASSLGVRSYNEQFF.

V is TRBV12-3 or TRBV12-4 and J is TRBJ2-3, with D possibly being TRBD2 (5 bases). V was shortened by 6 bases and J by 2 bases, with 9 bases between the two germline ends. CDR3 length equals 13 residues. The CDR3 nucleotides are TGTGCCAGCAGCCCGGGGATCACAGATACGCAGTATTTT. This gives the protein CASSPGITDTQYF.

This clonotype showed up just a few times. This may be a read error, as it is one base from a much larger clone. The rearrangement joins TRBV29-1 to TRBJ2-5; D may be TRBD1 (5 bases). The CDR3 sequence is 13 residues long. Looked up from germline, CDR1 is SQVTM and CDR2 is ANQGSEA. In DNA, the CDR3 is TGCAGCGTCCCTCCCCAGGGTAAAGAGACCCAGTGCTTC. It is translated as CSVPPQGKETQCF.

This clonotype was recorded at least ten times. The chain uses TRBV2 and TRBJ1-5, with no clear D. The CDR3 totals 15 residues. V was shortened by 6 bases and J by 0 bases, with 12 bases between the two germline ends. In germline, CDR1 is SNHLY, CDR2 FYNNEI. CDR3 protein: CASRTSSASNQPQHF. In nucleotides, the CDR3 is TGTGCCAGCAGGACCAGTTCGGCTAGCAATCAGCCCCAGCATTTT. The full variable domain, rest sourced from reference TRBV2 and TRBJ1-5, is EPEVTQTPSHQVTQMGQEVILRCVPISNHLYFYWYRQILGQKVEFLVSFYNNEISEKSEIFDDQFSVERPDGSNFTLKIRSTKLEDSAMYFCASRTSSASNQPQHFGDGTRLSIL.

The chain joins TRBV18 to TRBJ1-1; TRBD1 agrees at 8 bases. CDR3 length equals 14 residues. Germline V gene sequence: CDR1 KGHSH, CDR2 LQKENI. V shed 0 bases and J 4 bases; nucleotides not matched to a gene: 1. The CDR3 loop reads CASSPPDRGTEAFF. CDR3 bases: TGTGCCAGCTCACCACCTGACAGGGGCACTGAAGCTTTCTTT.

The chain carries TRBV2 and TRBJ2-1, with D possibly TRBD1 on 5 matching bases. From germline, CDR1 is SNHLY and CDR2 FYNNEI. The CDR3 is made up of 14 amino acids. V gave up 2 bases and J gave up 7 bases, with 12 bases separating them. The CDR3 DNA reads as TGTGCCAGCAGTGAAATGAGGCCAGGGAATGAGCAGTTCTTC. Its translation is CASSEMRPGNEQFF.

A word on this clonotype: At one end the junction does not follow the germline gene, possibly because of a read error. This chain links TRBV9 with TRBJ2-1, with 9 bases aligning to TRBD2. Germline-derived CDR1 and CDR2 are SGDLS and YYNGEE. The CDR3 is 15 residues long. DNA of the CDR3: TGTGCCAGCAGCTCCCCAGCGGGAGGTACCTATGAGCCGTTCTTC. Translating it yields CASSSPAGGTYEPFF.

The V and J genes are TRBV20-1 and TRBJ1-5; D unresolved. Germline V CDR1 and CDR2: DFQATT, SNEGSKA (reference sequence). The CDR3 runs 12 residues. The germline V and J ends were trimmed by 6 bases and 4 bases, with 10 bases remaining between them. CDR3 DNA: TGCAGTGCGGGCCAGACTAATCAGCCCCAGCATTTT. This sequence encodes CSAGQTNQPQHF.

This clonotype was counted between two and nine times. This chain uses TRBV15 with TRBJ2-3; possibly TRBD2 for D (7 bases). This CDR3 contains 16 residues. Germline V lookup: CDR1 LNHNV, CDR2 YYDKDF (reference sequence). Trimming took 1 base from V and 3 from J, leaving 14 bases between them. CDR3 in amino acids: CATSRAAGAGTDTQYF. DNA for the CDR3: TGTGCCACCAGCAGAGCGGCGGGGGCTGGTACAGATACGCAGTATTTT.

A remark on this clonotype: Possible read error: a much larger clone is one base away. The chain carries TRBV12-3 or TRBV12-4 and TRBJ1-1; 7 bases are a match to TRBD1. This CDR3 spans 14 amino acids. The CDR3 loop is CASSHGTVDTEVFF. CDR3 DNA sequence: TGTGCCAGCAGTCACGGGACAGTTGACACTGAAGTTTTCTTT.

CDR3 sequence (DNA): TGTGCCAGCAGGGCTAGCGTATACAATGAGCAGTTCTTC. The encoded protein is CASRASVYNEQFF. This sequence joins TRBV2 and TRBJ2-1; a weak D match, TRBD2 (6 bases). This CDR3 is 13 amino acids long. With 6 bases removed from V and 4 bases from J, the gap between germline ends came to 10 bases. CDR1 SNHLY and CDR2 FYNNEI come from the germline V gene. Filled out from reference TRBV2 and TRBJ2-1, the complete variable domain reads EPEVTQTPSHQVTQMGQEVILRCVPISNHLYFYWYRQILGQKVEFLVSFYNNEISEKSEIFDDQFSVERPDGSNFTLKIRSTKLEDSAMYFCASRASVYNEQFFGPGTRLTVL.

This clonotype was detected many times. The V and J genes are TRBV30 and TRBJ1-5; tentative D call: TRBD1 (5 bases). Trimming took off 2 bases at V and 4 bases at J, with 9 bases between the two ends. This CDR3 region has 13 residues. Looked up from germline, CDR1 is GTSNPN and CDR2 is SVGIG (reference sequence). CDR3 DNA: TGTGCCTGGAGTCCAGACAGTAATCAGCCCCAGCATTTT. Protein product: CAWSPDSNQPQHF.

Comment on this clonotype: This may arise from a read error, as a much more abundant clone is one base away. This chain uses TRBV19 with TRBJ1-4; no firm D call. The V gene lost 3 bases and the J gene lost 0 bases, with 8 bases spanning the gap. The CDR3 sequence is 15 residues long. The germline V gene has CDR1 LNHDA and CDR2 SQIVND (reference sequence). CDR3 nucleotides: TGTGCCAGTAGTATCGACGGGTCAACTAATGAAAAACTGTTTTTT. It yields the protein CASSIDGSTNEKLFF.

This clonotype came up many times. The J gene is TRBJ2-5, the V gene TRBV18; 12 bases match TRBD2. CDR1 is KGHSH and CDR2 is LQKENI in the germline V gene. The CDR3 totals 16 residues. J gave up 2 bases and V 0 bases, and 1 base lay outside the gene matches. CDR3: CASSPPGLAGQETQYF. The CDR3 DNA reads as TGTGCCAGCTCACCACCGGGACTAGCGGGTCAAGAGACCCAGTACTTC. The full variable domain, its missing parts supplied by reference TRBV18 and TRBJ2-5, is NAGVMQNPRHLVRRRGQEARLRCSPMKGHSHVYWYRQLPEEGLKFMVYLQKENIIDESGMPKERFSAEFPKEGPSILRIQQVVRGDSAAYFCASSPPGLAGQETQYFGPGTRLLVL.

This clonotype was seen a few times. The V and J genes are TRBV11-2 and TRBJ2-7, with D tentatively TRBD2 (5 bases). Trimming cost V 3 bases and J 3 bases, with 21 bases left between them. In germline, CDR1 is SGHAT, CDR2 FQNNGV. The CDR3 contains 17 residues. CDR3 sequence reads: CASSFAAGIGDGYEQYF. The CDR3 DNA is TGTGCCAGCAGCTTTGCCGCCGGTATCGGGGATGGCTACGAGCAGTACTTC.

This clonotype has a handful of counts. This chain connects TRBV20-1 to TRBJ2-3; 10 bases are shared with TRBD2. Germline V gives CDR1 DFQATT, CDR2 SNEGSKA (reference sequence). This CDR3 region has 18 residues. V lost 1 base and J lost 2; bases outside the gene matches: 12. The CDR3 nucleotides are TGCAGTGCTAGAGGTCGACTAGCGGGCGAGACCTACACAGATACGCAGTATTTT. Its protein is CSARGRLAGETYTDTQYF.

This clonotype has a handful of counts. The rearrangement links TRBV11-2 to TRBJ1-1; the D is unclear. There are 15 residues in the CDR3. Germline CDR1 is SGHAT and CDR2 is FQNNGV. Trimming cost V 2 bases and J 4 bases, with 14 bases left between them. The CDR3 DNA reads TGTGCCAGCAGCTTATGGCGGCTCTCGGGCACTGAAGCTTTCTTT. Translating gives CASSLWRLSGTEAFF.

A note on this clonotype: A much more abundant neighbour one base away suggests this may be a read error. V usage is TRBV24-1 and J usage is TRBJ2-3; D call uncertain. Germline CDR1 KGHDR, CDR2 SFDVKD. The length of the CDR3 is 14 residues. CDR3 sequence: CTTSDAGSTDTQYF. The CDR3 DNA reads TGTACCACCAGTGATGCCGGAAGCACAGATACGCAGTATTTT.

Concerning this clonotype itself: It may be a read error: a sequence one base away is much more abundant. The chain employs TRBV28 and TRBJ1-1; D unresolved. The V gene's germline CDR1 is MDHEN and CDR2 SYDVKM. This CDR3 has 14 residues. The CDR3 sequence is CASSLFQTAGEVFF. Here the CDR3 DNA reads TGTGCCAGCAGTTTATTTCAAACAGCCGGTGAAGTTTTCTTT.

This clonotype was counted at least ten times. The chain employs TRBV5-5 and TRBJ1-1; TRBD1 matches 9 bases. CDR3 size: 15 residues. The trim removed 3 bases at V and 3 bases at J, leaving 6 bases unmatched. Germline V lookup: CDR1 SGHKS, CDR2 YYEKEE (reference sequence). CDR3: CASSWDRDGDTEAFF. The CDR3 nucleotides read TGTGCCAGCAGCTGGGACAGGGACGGGGACACTGAAGCTTTCTTT. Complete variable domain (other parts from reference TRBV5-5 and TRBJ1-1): DAGVTQSPTHLIKTRGQQVTLRCSPISGHKSVSWYQQVLGQGPQFIFQYYEKEERGRGNFPDRFSARQFPNYSSELNVNALLLGDSALYLCASSWDRDGDTEAFFGQGTRLTVV.

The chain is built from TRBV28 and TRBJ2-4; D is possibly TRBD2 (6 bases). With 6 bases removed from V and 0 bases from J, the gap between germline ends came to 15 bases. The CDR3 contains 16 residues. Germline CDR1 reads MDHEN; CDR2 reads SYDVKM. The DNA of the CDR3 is TGTGCCAGCAGCCCCAGGACTAATCTAGCCAAAAACATTCAGTACTTC. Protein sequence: CASSPRTNLAKNIQYF.

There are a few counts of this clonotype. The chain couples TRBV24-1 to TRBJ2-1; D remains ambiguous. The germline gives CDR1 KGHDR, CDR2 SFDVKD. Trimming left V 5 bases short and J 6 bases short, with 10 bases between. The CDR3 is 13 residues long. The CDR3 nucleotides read TGTGCCACCAGTGCCAGGACCTCCAATGAGCAGTTCTTC. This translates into CATSARTSNEQFF.

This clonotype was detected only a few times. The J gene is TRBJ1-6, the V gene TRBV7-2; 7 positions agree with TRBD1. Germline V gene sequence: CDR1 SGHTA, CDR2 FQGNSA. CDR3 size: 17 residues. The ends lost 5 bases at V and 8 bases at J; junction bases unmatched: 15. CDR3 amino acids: CASSPPGFRTGYSPLHF. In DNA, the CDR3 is TGTGCCAGCAGCCCCCCAGGATTCAGGACAGGATATTCACCCCTCCACTTT. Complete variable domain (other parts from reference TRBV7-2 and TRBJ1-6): GAGVSQSPSNKVTEKGKDVELRCDPISGHTALYWYRQSLGQGLEFLIYFQGNSAPDKSGLPSDRFSAERTGGSVSTLTIQRTQQEDSAVYLCASSPPGFRTGYSPLHFGNGTRLTVT.

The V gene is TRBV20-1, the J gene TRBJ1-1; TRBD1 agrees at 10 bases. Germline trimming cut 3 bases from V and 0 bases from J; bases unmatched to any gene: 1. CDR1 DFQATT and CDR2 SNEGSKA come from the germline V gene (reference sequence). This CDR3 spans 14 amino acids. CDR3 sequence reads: CSASGTGVNTEAFF. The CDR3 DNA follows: TGCAGTGCTAGCGGGACAGGGGTGAACACTGAAGCTTTCTTT.

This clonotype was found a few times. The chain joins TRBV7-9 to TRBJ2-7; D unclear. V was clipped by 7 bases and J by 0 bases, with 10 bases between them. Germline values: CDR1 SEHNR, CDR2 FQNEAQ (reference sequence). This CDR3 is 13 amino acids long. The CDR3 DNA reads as TGTGCCAGCATGTCTCAAAACTCCTACGAGCAGTACTTC. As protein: CASMSQNSYEQYF.